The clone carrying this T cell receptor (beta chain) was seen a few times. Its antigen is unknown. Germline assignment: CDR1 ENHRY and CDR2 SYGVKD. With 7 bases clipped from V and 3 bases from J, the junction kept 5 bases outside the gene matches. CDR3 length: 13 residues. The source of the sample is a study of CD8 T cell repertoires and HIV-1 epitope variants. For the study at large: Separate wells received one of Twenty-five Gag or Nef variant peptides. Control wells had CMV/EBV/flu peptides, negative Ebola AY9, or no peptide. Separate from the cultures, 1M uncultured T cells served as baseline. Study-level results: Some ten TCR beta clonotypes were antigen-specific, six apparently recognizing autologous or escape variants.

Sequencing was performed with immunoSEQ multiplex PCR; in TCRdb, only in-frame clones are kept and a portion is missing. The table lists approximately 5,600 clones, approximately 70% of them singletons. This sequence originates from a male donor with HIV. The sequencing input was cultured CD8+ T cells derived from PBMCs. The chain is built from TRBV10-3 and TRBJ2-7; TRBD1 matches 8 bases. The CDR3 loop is CAINSGQGYEQYF. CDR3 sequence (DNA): TGTGCCATCAATTCCGGACAGGGCTACGAGCAGTACTTC.